Following are 9 T cell receptor beta chains from one sample sequenced in a study of blood T cell repertoires in COVID-19 (dated by TCRdb to 2018 to 2021). Library prep was done by the immunoSEQ multiplex PCR assay. This is the immuneACCESS table as TCRdb keeps it, with only in-frame sequences that have V and J called. A part of the clones is gone; compared with another copy, unresolved V genes explain less than half, and the rest is unexplained. The sample contains 150,000 or so clones, about 88% of them found a single time. 25% to 30% of the sample comes from the top ten. Source material: peripheral blood. These receptors all stem from a man aged 55 to 69 with acute or convalescent COVID-19.

This chain links TRBV12-3 or TRBV12-4 with TRBJ2-3, with D hard to call. The CDR3 has 13 amino acids. The V end lost 9 bases, the J end lost 0 bases, and 10 bases lay between the germline ends. CDR3 coding DNA: TGTGCCAGGATGACCGGGAGCACAGATACGCAGTATTTT. Its protein product is CARMTGSTDTQYF.

This sequence joins TRBV19 and TRBJ1-5; possible D gene TRBD1, 5 bases. Germline CDR1 is LNHDA and CDR2 is SQIVND (reference sequence). V was clipped by 3 bases and J by 4 bases, with 7 bases between them. This CDR3 region has 13 residues. CDR3 sequence reads: CASSMGGNQPQHF. The CDR3 DNA is TGTGCCAGTAGTATGGGGGGAAATCAGCCCCAGCATTTT.

The rearrangement uses TRBV6-5 and TRBJ1-2, with D perhaps TRBD1 (6 bases). The length of the CDR3 is 13 residues. Germline-derived CDR1 and CDR2 are MNHEY and SVGAGI. The V end lost 6 bases, the J end lost 7 bases, and 15 bases lay between the germline ends. This CDR3 reads CASRGHNEGGYTF. The CDR3 bases are TGTGCCAGCAGGGGACACAATGAAGGTGGCTACACCTTC.

The chain couples TRBV6-5 to TRBJ1-1, with D uncertain. This CDR3 region has 12 residues. Per the germline V gene, CDR1 is MNHEY and CDR2 is SVGAGI. Between the trimmed V and J ends, which lost 11 bases and 0 bases, there was a span of 10 bases. The CDR3 DNA is TGTGCCCTCGTGTGGCTGAACACTGAAGCTTTCTTT. Its translation: CALVWLNTEAFF.

The chain has TRBV19 and TRBJ2-5; 11 bases line up with TRBD2. The junction had 6 bases not matched to a gene; V was cut back by 5 bases and J by 7 bases. The CDR3 sequence is 14 residues long. Germline V gives CDR1 LNHDA, CDR2 SQIVND (reference sequence). The CDR3 DNA sequence: TGTGCCAGTAGTGAGGGGACTAGCGGAGGGACCCAGTACTTC. This translates into CASSEGTSGGTQYF.

The CDR3, as DNA: TGTGCTAGTGGTTTCGGACAAAACACTGAAGCTTTCTTT. This encodes CASGFGQNTEAFF. This sequence joins TRBV12-5 and TRBJ1-1; possibly TRBD1 for D (5 bases). V shed 3 bases and J shed 2 bases, with 7 bases lying between them. The CDR3 is made up of 13 amino acids. Per the germline V gene, CDR1 is LGHNT and CDR2 is FRNRAP.

This chain uses TRBV6-5 with TRBJ2-5, with 7 bases fitting TRBD2. V dropped 4 bases and J dropped 2; count of bases not matched to a gene: 7. CDR3 length: 15 residues. Per the germline V gene, CDR1 is MNHEY and CDR2 is SVGAGI. The CDR3 sequence is CASSSGGAGQETQYF. DNA for the CDR3: TGTGCCAGCAGTTCCGGAGGAGCGGGACAAGAGACCCAGTACTTC.

The V call is TRBV5-1, the J call TRBJ1-1, with D possibly being TRBD1 (5 bases). Looked up from germline, CDR1 is SGHRS and CDR2 is YFSETQ. Trimming pared 4 bases from V and 8 bases from J, leaving 15 bases between. This CDR3 has 13 amino acids. The CDR3 nucleotides are TGCGCCAGCAGCGCCTGGCCCGGGGGAGAAGCTTTCTTT. Protein product: CASSAWPGGEAFF.

The chain joins TRBV6-2 or TRBV6-3 to TRBJ1-2, with a tentative D call TRBD1 (5 bases). The germline V gene encodes CDR1 MNHEY and CDR2 SVGEGT. Trimming shortened V by 5 bases and J by 8 bases, and 15 bases separated the two germline ends. The CDR3 consists of 13 residues. The CDR3 here is CASSALGGYGYTF. CDR3 DNA sequence: TGTGCCAGCAGTGCCCTTGGGGGGTACGGCTACACCTTC.